The clone carrying this T cell receptor (beta chain) was recorded only once. As yet, its antigen is unknown. Unexposed donor CD4+ T cells date from about 2011-2018, before the COVID-19 pandemic. CD4 enrichment then naive enrichment separated naive from memory CD4+ cells. This entry belongs to a study of CD4 T cells in relation to SARS-CoV-2 and coronaviruses. General study findings and limits: About 65% of donors had memory CD4+ clonotypes crossrecognizing SARS-CoV-2 and common cold coronavirus spike. Compared with monoreactive clones, crossreactive clones showed significantly weaker SARS-CoV-2 expansion. Samples before the pandemic and after infection were not matched within any donor.

V was shortened by 7 bases and J by 1 base, with 14 bases between the two germline ends. Germline V CDR1 and CDR2: SGHRS, YFSETQ. This CDR3 is built from 15 residues. Clones were sequenced by immunoSEQ multiplex PCR, and TCRdb holds only the in-frame ones, with some missing. In the table there are 68,000 or so clones, approximately 95% of which are singletons. The sequence derives from a human donor in good health. Source material: naive CD4+ T cells from PBMCs. Subset reported: naive CD4+ T cells isolated by negative enrichment. The chain uses TRBV5-1 and TRBJ2-2; D remains ambiguous. For the CDR3, the DNA is TGCGCCAGCGCCTCCAGGACCGGGAACACCGGGGAGCTGTTTTTT. Translation gives CASASRTGNTGELFF.